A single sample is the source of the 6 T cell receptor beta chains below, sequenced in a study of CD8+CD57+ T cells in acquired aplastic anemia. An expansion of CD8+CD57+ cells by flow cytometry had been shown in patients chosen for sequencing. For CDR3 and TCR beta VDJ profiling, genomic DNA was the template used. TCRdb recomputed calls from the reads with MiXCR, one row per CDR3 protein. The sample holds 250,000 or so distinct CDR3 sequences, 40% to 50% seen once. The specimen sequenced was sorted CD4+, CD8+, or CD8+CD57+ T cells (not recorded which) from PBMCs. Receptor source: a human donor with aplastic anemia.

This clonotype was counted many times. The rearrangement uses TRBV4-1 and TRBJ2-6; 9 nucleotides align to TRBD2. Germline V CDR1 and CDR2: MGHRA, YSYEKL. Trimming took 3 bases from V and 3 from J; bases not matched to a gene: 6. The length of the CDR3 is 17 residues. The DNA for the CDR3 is TGCGCCAGCAGCCAGCGGGGGGGCGAGAATGGGGCCAACGTCCTGACTTTC. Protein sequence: CASSQRGGENGANVLTF.

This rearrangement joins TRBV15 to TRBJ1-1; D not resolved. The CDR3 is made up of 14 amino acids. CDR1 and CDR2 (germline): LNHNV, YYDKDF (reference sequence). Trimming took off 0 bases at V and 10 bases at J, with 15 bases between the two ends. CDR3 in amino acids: CATSRETSKIVAFF. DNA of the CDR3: TGTGCCACCAGCAGAGAGACAAGCAAAATCGTAGCTTTCTTT.

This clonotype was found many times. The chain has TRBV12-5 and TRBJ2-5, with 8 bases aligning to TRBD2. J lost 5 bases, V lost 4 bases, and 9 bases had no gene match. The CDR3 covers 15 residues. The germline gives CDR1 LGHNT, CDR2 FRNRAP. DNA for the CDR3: TGTGCTAGTGGTTCCCAAATGCGGGGGGCGGAGACCCAGTACTTC. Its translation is CASGSQMRGAETQYF.

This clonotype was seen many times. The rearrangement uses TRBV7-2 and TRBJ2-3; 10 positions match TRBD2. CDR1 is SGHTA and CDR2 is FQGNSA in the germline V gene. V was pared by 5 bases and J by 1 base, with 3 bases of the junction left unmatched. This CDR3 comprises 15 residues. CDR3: CASSQTSGRTDTQYF. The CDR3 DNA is TGTGCCAGCAGCCAGACTAGCGGGCGCACAGATACGCAGTATTTT.

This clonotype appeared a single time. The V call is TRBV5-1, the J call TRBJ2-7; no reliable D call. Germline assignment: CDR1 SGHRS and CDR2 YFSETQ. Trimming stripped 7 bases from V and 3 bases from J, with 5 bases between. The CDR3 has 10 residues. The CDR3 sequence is CASPNYEQYF. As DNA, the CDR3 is TGCGCCAGCCCGAACTACGAGCAGTACTTC.

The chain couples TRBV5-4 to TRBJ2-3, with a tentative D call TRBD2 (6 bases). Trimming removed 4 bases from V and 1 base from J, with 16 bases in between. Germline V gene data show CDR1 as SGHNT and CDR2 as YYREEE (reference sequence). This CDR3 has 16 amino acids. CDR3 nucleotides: TGTGCCAGCAGCCCCTTTTCCGGGGGTGGCACAGATACGCAGTATTTT. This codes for CASSPFSGGGTDTQYF.